The 21 T cell receptor beta chains below were found in one sample sequenced in a study of CD8+CD57+ T cells in acquired aplastic anemia. Using genomic DNA as the template, TCR beta VDJ and CDR3 profiling was carried out. One entry per CDR3 protein results from TCRdb running MiXCR on the reads. The sample contains about 220,000 distinct CDR3 sequences, 30% to 35% of which appear only once. The sample comprised sorted CD4+, CD8+, or CD8+CD57+ T cells (not recorded which) from PBMCs. The receptor source for this set is a human donor in good health, serving as a control.

This clonotype appeared many times. The CDR3 spells CASSQDGDRGRRHGYTF. As DNA, the CDR3 is TGCGCCAGCAGCCAAGATGGGGACAGGGGGCGCCGGCATGGCTACACCTTC. The rearrangement links TRBV4-1 to TRBJ1-2, with TRBD1 matching over 12 bases. V shed 0 bases and J 6 bases; nucleotides not matched to a gene: 8. Germline V gene lookup returns CDR1 MGHRA and CDR2 YSYEKL. This CDR3 region has 17 residues.

The chain links TRBV11-2 to TRBJ2-2, with a possible D match to TRBD2 (6 bases). V shed 0 bases and J shed 4 bases, with 12 bases lying between them. Germline CDR1 is SGHAT and CDR2 is FQNNGV. The CDR3 contains 16 residues. CDR3 residues: CASSLEEGRATGELFF. The CDR3 DNA reads as TGTGCCAGCAGCTTAGAGGAGGGGCGGGCCACCGGGGAGCTGTTTTTT.

This clonotype was detected ten times or more. The V gene is TRBV20-1, the J gene TRBJ1-2; D unresolved. This CDR3 comprises 13 residues. In germline, CDR1 is DFQATT, CDR2 SNEGSKA (reference sequence). The CDR3, as DNA: TGCGCGCGGATGGTGGGTTCTAACTATGGCTACACCTTC. Its translation: CARMVGSNYGYTF.

This clonotype was observed at least ten times. V usage is TRBV5-1 and J usage is TRBJ2-7; D uncertain. In germline, CDR1 is SGHRS, CDR2 YFSETQ. This CDR3 has 14 residues. V lost 0 bases to trimming and J lost 3 bases, with 10 bases between them. In DNA, the CDR3 is TGCGCCAGCAGCTTGGATGGGAAGGGCTACGAGCAGTACTTC. As protein: CASSLDGKGYEQYF. The full variable domain, its missing parts supplied by reference TRBV5-1 and TRBJ2-7, is KAGVTQTPRYLIKTRGQQVTLSCSPISGHRSVSWYQQTPGQGLQFLFEYFSETQRNKGNFPGRFSGRQFSNSRSEMNVSTLELGDSALYLCASSLDGKGYEQYFGPGTRLTVT.

Many counts were recorded for this clonotype. The J gene is TRBJ1-1, the V gene TRBV12-3 or TRBV12-4; 12 bases align to TRBD1. With 6 bases clipped from V and 3 bases from J, the junction kept 2 bases outside the gene matches. The CDR3 is 14 residues long. Here the CDR3 DNA reads TGTGCCAGCAGGGGACAGGGGGCATACACTGAAGCTTTCTTT. Translating gives CASRGQGAYTEAFF.

This clonotype was picked up many times. This sequence joins TRBV7-9 and TRBJ2-1; TRBD1 matches at 8 bases. J gave up 4 bases and V 8 bases, and 10 bases lay outside the gene matches. The CDR3 has 15 residues. From germline, CDR1 is SEHNR and CDR2 FQNEAQ (reference sequence). The CDR3 DNA is TGTGCCAGCCGACACCCTGGGACAGGATACAATGAGCAGTTCTTC. It encodes CASRHPGTGYNEQFF.

Remarks on this clonotype: Germline and junction disagree at one end, which may indicate a read error. The genes are TRBV14 and TRBJ1-5; 7 nucleotides align to TRBD1. The germline V gene has CDR1 SGHDN and CDR2 FVKESK. The length of the CDR3 is 15 residues. CDR3 region: CASSRDSYSNRPQHF. The CDR3, as DNA: TGTGCCAGCTCACGGGACAGTTATAGCAATCGGCCCCAGCATTTT.

Only a few counts were recorded for this clonotype. V gene TRBV7-9 combines with J gene TRBJ1-1; weak D call: TRBD1 (5 bases). CDR1 SEHNR and CDR2 FQNEAQ come from the germline V gene (reference sequence). With 8 bases removed from V and 7 bases from J, the gap between germline ends came to 14 bases. The CDR3 has 12 amino acids. For the CDR3, the DNA is TGTGCCAGCTTAGGAGGCGGGGGTGAAGCTTTCTTT. Protein sequence: CASLGGGGEAFF.

This clonotype came up a few times. A read error is possible here, since a much larger clone lies one base away. The chain has TRBV7-9 and TRBJ2-5, with D possibly TRBD2 on 6 matching bases. Germline CDR1 is SEHNR and CDR2 is FQNEAQ (reference sequence). The CDR3 runs to 17 residues. The CDR3, as DNA: TGTGCCAGCAGCTTAGCGGGAGGACTCTTCCGTCTGGAGACCCGGTACTTC. As protein: CASSLAGGLFRLETRYF.

This clonotype has just a few counts. The chain employs TRBV6-1 and TRBJ2-2; no clear D gene. CDR1 is MNHNS, CDR2 SASEGT, per germline. V was pared by 6 bases and J by 7 bases, with 9 bases between. The length of the CDR3 is 12 residues. The CDR3 is CASSRSNGELFF. The DNA for the CDR3 is TGTGCCAGCAGCCGGTCCAACGGGGAGCTGTTTTTT.

This clonotype was seen at least ten times. The rearrangement uses TRBV19 and TRBJ1-2, with D unresolved. This CDR3 region has 12 residues. V shed 6 bases and J shed 3 bases, with 8 bases lying between them. Germline-derived CDR1 and CDR2 are LNHDA and SQIVND (reference sequence). The CDR3 DNA reads TGTGCCAGTAGCATCGGGGACTATGGCTACACCTTC. Translation gives CASSIGDYGYTF.

This clonotype was recorded many times. The genes are TRBV20-1 and TRBJ1-5; D is possibly TRBD1 (5 bases). Trimming removed 3 bases from V and 4 bases from J, with 10 bases in between. This CDR3 has 13 amino acids. CDR1 and CDR2 (germline): DFQATT, SNEGSKA (reference sequence). For the CDR3, the DNA is TGCAGTGCTAGCCGGGACGAAAATCAGCCCCAGCATTTT. Protein product: CSASRDENQPQHF.

This clonotype was found many times. J is TRBJ2-7 and V is TRBV24-1, with a weak D call TRBD1 (5 bases). The CDR3 spans 16 residues. The germline gives CDR1 KGHDR, CDR2 SFDVKD. V lost 5 bases, J lost 3 bases, and 19 bases lay in between. The CDR3 is CATSAADSASYYEQYF. The CDR3 DNA is TGTGCCACCAGTGCCGCAGACAGCGCCTCCTACTACGAGCAGTACTTC.

V gene TRBV11-3 combines with J gene TRBJ2-7, with 9 nucleotides matching TRBD2. CDR3 size: 15 residues. Looked up from germline, CDR1 is SGHNT and CDR2 is YENEEA. J lost 7 bases, V lost 6 bases, and 13 bases had no gene match. CDR3: CASRMSGGWDNEQYF. The CDR3 nucleotides read TGTGCCAGCAGAATGAGCGGGGGGTGGGATAATGAGCAGTACTTC.

This clonotype was observed many times. This sequence joins TRBV7-2 and TRBJ1-1; D is unresolved. The CDR3 runs to 10 residues. CDR1 and CDR2 (germline): SGHTA, FQGNSA. The V end was cut by 5 bases, the J end by 8 bases, with 6 bases between. CDR3 DNA sequence: TGTGCCAGCAGCATAGAAGAAGCTTTCTTT. This translates into CASSIEEAFF. Full variable domain (missing parts from reference TRBV7-2 and TRBJ1-1): GAGVSQSPSNKVTEKGKDVELRCDPISGHTALYWYRQSLGQGLEFLIYFQGNSAPDKSGLPSDRFSAERTGGSVSTLTIQRTQQEDSAVYLCASSIEEAFFGQGTRLTVV.

This clonotype was counted ten times or more. V usage is TRBV4-1 and J usage is TRBJ1-6; 7 nucleotides line up with TRBD1. Germline V gene data show CDR1 as MGHRA and CDR2 as YSYEKL. With V trimmed by 4 bases and J by 9 bases, 6 bases remained unmatched. CDR3 length equals 14 residues. The CDR3: CASSRGQDGSPLHF. CDR3 coding DNA: TGCGCCAGCAGCCGAGGACAGGACGGTTCACCCCTCCACTTT.

The gene calls are TRBV6-1 and TRBJ1-2; D possibly corresponds to TRBD1 (6 bases). Germline V gene data show CDR1 as MNHNS and CDR2 as SASEGT. The CDR3 contains 14 residues. Trimming stripped 2 bases from V and 13 bases from J, with 20 bases between. The CDR3 sequence: CASSEYGRGALCTF. The CDR3 DNA follows: TGTGCCAGCAGTGAATACGGCAGGGGTGCGCTGTGCACCTTC.

This clonotype was picked up many times. This rearrangement joins TRBV5-6 to TRBJ2-5, with TRBD1 matching over 7 bases. The germline V gene has CDR1 SGHDT and CDR2 YYEEEE. The trim removed 2 bases at V and 6 bases at J, leaving 7 bases unmatched. The CDR3 is 14 amino acids. The DNA of the CDR3 is TGTGCCAGCAGCTTAACTCGACAGGGCCAGACCCAGTACTTC. This gives the protein CASSLTRQGQTQYF.

In its sample, this clonotype was seen many times. This chain uses TRBV20-1 with TRBJ2-3, with 7 bases matching TRBD2. From germline, CDR1 is DFQATT and CDR2 SNEGSKA (reference sequence). The CDR3 loop spans 13 amino acids. Unmatched junction bases numbered 2, after V lost 4 bases and J lost 1 base. The DNA for the CDR3 is TGCAGTGCTAACCTAGCGGGCACAGATACGCAGTATTTT. This encodes CSANLAGTDTQYF.

This rearrangement joins TRBV7-9 to TRBJ1-4, with 9 bases identical to TRBD1. V was clipped by 4 bases and J by 7 bases; unmatched bases: 13. CDR3 length: 17 residues. Germline V lookup: CDR1 SEHNR, CDR2 FQNEAQ (reference sequence). This CDR3 reads CASSSRRGQGPFEKLFF. CDR3 DNA sequence: TGTGCCAGCAGCTCCCGACGCGGACAGGGGCCTTTTGAAAAACTGTTTTTT.

The chain combines TRBV5-4 with TRBJ2-3; 10 nucleotides align to TRBD2. The CDR3 totals 15 residues. V gave up 2 bases and J gave up 5 bases; unmatched junction bases: 5. The germline CDR1 and CDR2 sequences are SGHNT and YYREEE (reference sequence). CDR3 in DNA: TGTGCCAGCAGCTTACGGACTAGCGGAAAAGATACGCAGTATTTT. As protein: CASSLRTSGKDTQYF. Full variable domain (remainder filled in from reference TRBV5-4 and TRBJ2-3): ETGVTQSPTHLIKTRGQQVTLRCSSQSGHNTVSWYQQALGQGPQFIFQYYREEENGRGNFPPRFSGLQFPNYSSELNVNALELDDSALYLCASSLRTSGKDTQYFGPGTRLTVL.